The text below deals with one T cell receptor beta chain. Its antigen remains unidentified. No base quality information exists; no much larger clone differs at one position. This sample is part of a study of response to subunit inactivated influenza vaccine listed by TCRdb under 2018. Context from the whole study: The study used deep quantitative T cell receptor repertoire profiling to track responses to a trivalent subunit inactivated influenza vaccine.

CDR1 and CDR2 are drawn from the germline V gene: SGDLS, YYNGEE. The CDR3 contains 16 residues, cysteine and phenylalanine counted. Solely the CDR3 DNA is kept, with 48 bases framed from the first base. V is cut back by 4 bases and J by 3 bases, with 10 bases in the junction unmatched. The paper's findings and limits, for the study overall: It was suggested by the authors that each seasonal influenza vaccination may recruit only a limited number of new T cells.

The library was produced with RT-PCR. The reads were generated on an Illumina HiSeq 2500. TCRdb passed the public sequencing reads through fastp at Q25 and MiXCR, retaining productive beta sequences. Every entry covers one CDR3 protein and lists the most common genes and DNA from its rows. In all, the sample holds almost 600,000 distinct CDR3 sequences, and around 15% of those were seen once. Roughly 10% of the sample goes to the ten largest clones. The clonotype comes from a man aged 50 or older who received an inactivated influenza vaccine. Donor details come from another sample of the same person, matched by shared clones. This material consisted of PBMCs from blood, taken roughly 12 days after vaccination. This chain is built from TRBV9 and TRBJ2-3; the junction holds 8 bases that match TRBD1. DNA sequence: TGTGCCAGCAGCCAAAACAGGGGGTTAAGGACAGATACGCAGTATTTT. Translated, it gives CASSQNRGLRTDTQYF. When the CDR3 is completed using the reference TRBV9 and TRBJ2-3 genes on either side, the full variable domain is DSGVTQTPKHLITATGQRVTLRCSPRSGDLSVYWYQQSLDQGLQFLIQYYNGEERAKGNILERFSAQQFPDLHSELNLSSLELGDSALYFCASSQNRGLRTDTQYFGPGTRLTVL.